One and the same sample provided the 17 T cell receptor beta chains below, sequenced in a study of beta chain features in type 1 diabetes. The sequenced template was cDNA made from the entire isolated RNA. Assay used: immunoSEQ multiplex PCR; TCRdb lists only in-frame clones, some missing. The repertoire holds 860,000 or so clones, with roughly a sixth as singletons. Sequencing used naive CD4+ T cells from blood. The origin of the receptors is a woman younger than 35 in good health.

This sequence joins TRBV27 and TRBJ2-4; the D gene is possibly TRBD1 (5 bases). V was trimmed by 6 bases and J by 8 bases, leaving 17 bases between them. CDR1 and CDR2 (germline): MNHEY, SMNVEV (reference sequence). The CDR3 runs 14 residues. The CDR3 is CASRPQVTGHIQYF. The CDR3 nucleotides are TGTGCCAGCAGACCACAGGTTACCGGGCACATTCAGTACTTC.

The CDR3 loop is CASSRSPLSRTGANTEAFF. In DNA form, the CDR3 reads TGTGCCAGCAGCCGCTCACCTCTCTCACGGACAGGGGCTAACACTGAAGCTTTCTTT. This chain joins TRBV7-9 and TRBJ1-1; 9 bases agree with TRBD1. Per the germline V gene, CDR1 is SEHNR and CDR2 is FQNEAQ (reference sequence). V lost 5 bases and J lost 2; bases outside the gene matches: 18. CDR3 length: 19 residues.

In its sample, this clone was seen a few times. This chain connects TRBV5-6 to TRBJ2-7; D remains unclear. The CDR3 consists of 16 residues. Germline V lookup: CDR1 SGHDT, CDR2 YYEEEE. The V gene lost 2 bases and the J gene lost 1 base, with 16 bases spanning the gap. CDR3 coding DNA: TGTGCCAGCAGCTTCCGGCAAACCGCTTTATCCTACGAGCAGTACTTC. Amino acid sequence: CASSFRQTALSYEQYF.

This clone has more than one count but fewer than ten. The CDR3 is CASSLFAGVALDTQYF. The DNA for the CDR3 is TGTGCCAGCAGTTTATTCGCGGGAGTAGCGTTGGATACGCAGTATTTT. The chain carries TRBV28 and TRBJ2-3; 7 bases fit TRBD2. In germline, CDR1 is MDHEN, CDR2 SYDVKM. CDR3 length equals 16 residues. The ends lost 1 base at V and 6 bases at J; junction bases unmatched: 10. The whole variable domain, remainder taken from reference TRBV28 and TRBJ2-3, is DVKVTQSSRYLVKRTGEKVFLECVQDMDHENMFWYRQDPGLGLRLIYFSYDVKMKEKGDIPEGYSVSREKKERFSLILESASTNQTSMYLCASSLFAGVALDTQYFGPGTRLTVL.

This clone was observed a handful of times. The J gene is TRBJ2-1, the V gene TRBV9, with a tentative D call TRBD1 (6 bases). Germline CDR1 SGDLS, CDR2 YYNGEE. Trimming removed 0 bases from V and 9 bases from J, with 13 bases in between. The CDR3 is made up of 14 amino acids. CDR3 DNA: TGTGCCAGCAGCGTAGTCAGGGGTGTGGGTGAGCAGTTCTTC. It specifies CASSVVRGVGEQFF.

This clone occurred a few times. The sample has other DNA sequences that encode this CDR3 too. V and J are TRBV5-1 and TRBJ2-7; TRBD2 matches at 9 bases. CDR3 size: 15 residues. The germline CDR1 and CDR2 sequences are SGHRS and YFSETQ. V dropped 0 bases and J dropped 4; count of bases not matched to a gene: 5. The CDR3: CASSLAGTSSYEQYF. The DNA of the CDR3 is TGCGCCAGCAGCTTGGCCGGGACTAGCTCGTACGAGCAGTACTTC.

This clone came up a few times. The V and J genes are TRBV28 and TRBJ2-5; possible D gene TRBD1, 6 bases. CDR3 size: 11 residues. Trimming removed 10 bases from V and 5 bases from J, with 11 bases in between. In germline, CDR1 is MDHEN, CDR2 SYDVKM. CDR3 amino acids: CAIGQKETQYF. DNA for the CDR3: TGTGCCATCGGACAGAAGGAGACCCAGTACTTC.

This chain uses TRBV7-2 with TRBJ2-3; D not certain. The CDR3 covers 16 residues. Germline values: CDR1 SGHTA, CDR2 FQGNSA. Trimming shortened V by 1 base and J by 2 bases, and 13 bases separated the two germline ends. The CDR3 here is CASSLGSPRHTDTQYF. The DNA for the CDR3 is TGTGCCAGCAGCTTAGGCAGCCCTCGCCACACAGATACGCAGTATTTT.

This clone has a handful of counts. This chain's CDR3 is CASRRTGSYGYTF. In DNA, the CDR3 is TGTGCCAGCAGGCGGACAGGGTCCTATGGCTACACCTTC. This chain joins TRBV28 and TRBJ1-2; 8 positions agree with TRBD1. The germline gives CDR1 MDHEN, CDR2 SYDVKM. V shed 6 bases and J 4 bases; nucleotides not matched to a gene: 4. The CDR3 spans 13 residues.

The rearrangement joins TRBV5-1 to TRBJ2-2, with no clear D. CDR3 length: 17 amino acids. The germline CDR1 and CDR2 sequences are SGHRS and YFSETQ. The ends were cut back, 1 base at V and 0 bases at J, with 13 bases in the middle. The CDR3 nucleotides are TGCGCCAGCAGCTTGTTGATTGGGCCGGCGAACACCGGGGAGCTGTTTTTT. It translates to CASSLLIGPANTGELFF. The full variable domain, its missing parts supplied by reference TRBV5-1 and TRBJ2-2, is KAGVTQTPRYLIKTRGQQVTLSCSPISGHRSVSWYQQTPGQGLQFLFEYFSETQRNKGNFPGRFSGRQFSNSRSEMNVSTLELGDSALYLCASSLLIGPANTGELFFGEGSRLTVL.

The rearrangement links TRBV4-1 to TRBJ2-2; D remains unclear. V was cut by 5 bases and J by 3 bases, with 10 bases left in between. Per germline, CDR1 MGHRA and CDR2 YSYEKL. The CDR3 is 14 amino acids. CDR3 protein: CASSAHIHTGELFF. CDR3 DNA sequence: TGCGCCAGCAGCGCCCACATACACACCGGGGAGCTGTTTTTT.

The chain has TRBV5-1 and TRBJ2-1, with 16 bases lining up with TRBD2. V lost 2 bases, J lost 9 bases, and 2 bases stayed unmatched. The CDR3 spans 15 residues. CDR1 and CDR2 from the germline V gene are SGHRS and YFSETQ. The CDR3 region is CASSFGTSGRGEQFF. CDR3 sequence (DNA): TGCGCCAGCAGCTTCGGGACTAGCGGGAGGGGTGAGCAGTTCTTC.

V is TRBV5-5 and J is TRBJ2-5; D not resolved. Germline CDR1 is SGHKS and CDR2 is YYEKEE (reference sequence). Between the trimmed V and J ends, which lost 0 bases and 4 bases, there was a span of 10 bases. The CDR3 has 14 amino acids. The CDR3 sequence: CASSLDRWGETQYF. In nucleotides, the CDR3 is TGTGCCAGCAGCTTGGACAGATGGGGAGAGACCCAGTACTTC.

This clone was detected a few times. V and J are TRBV6-5 and TRBJ2-3, with 9 bases lining up with TRBD1. J lost 13 bases, V lost 2 bases, and 13 bases had no gene match. This CDR3 is 15 amino acids long. CDR1 MNHEY and CDR2 SVGAGI come from the germline V gene. DNA of the CDR3: TGTGCCAGCAGTTACACCCGGGACAGGGAGGGTGTAAAGTATTTT. Protein: CASSYTRDREGVKYF.

This clone occurred a few times. The V call is TRBV9, the J call TRBJ2-2; 7 bases are a match to TRBD2. Germline V gene sequence: CDR1 SGDLS, CDR2 YYNGEE. The CDR3 spans 17 residues. J gave up 3 bases and V 4 bases, and 12 bases lay outside the gene matches. This chain's CDR3 is CASSRRGVAMHTGELFF. CDR3 in DNA: TGTGCCAGCAGCAGACGGGGGGTGGCAATGCACACCGGGGAGCTGTTTTTT.

This rearrangement joins TRBV5-1 to TRBJ2-1; 9 positions match TRBD2. The CDR3 covers 13 residues. Per germline, CDR1 SGHRS and CDR2 YFSETQ. Germline trimming cut 0 bases from V and 15 bases from J; bases unmatched to any gene: 7. CDR3 in DNA: TGCGCCAGCAGCTTGGGACTAGCGGCACGCCTGTTCTTC. This translates into CASSLGLAARLFF.

This clone was detected a few times. Other DNA sequences in the sample encode the same CDR3. The chain links TRBV7-2 to TRBJ2-1; D unresolved. Germline V gene data show CDR1 as SGHTA and CDR2 as FQGNSA. Trimming left V 0 bases short and J 0 bases short, with 6 bases between. CDR3 size: 15 residues. CDR3 loop: CASSLAASSYNEQFF. The CDR3 DNA reads as TGTGCCAGCAGCTTAGCGGCGAGCTCCTACAATGAGCAGTTCTTC.